These T cell receptor beta chains were read from a single sample in a study of regulatory T cells in long-lasting Graves disease. MiXCR, run by TCRdb on the multiplex PCR reads, gives a single entry per CDR3 protein. The sample has about 460,000 distinct CDR3 sequences; about 15% are singletons. The data also belong to a second study, concerning T cells in Graves' hyperthyroidism and ophthalmopathy.

The starting material was peripheral blood mononuclear cells (PBMCs), obtained at new diagnosis, from a patient treated with antithyroid drugs. These receptors were taken from a woman between 45 and 60 years old with Graves disease. CDR3s include the opening cysteine and the closing phenylalanine or tryptophan. The D gene is left open where the match is weak. Where a row states a size, it is once, few, many or the class of an expanded clone; other rows omit it.

v_call,clone_size,j_call,d_call,cdr3_nt,cdr3_aa
TRBV19,few,TRBJ2-7,TRBD1,TGTGCCAGTAGTATAGATCTCGACCGGACAGGGTACTACGAGCAGTACTTC,CASSIDLDRTGYYEQYF
TRBV19,-,TRBJ2-4,-,TGTGCCAGTAGTCCCCCCGATCTAGCCAAAAACATTCAGTACTTC,CASSPPDLAKNIQYF
TRBV28,-,TRBJ2-2,-,TGTGCCAGCAGAAACCTCCGGGACAAATGGACCGGGGAGCTGTTTTTT,CASRNLRDKWTGELFF
TRBV4-1,few,TRBJ1-5,TRBD1,TGCGCCAGCAGCCAGGGACAGGCAGTAGTGGGCAATCAGCCCCAGCATTTT,CASSQGQAVVGNQPQHF
TRBV6-1,-,TRBJ1-3,-,TGTGCCACCACATCGTGGGGAAACACCATATATTTT,CATTSWGNTIYF
TRBV18,-,TRBJ2-7,-,TGTGCCAGCTCACCTCGCACCCGGGACGGACTATCCTACGAGCAGTACTTC,CASSPRTRDGLSYEQYF
TRBV18,many,TRBJ1-1,-,TGTGCCAGCTCCCCGCGAGGGCTGAACACTGAAGCTTTCTTT,CASSPRGLNTEAFF
TRBV19,-,TRBJ2-2,TRBD1,TGTGCCAGTACCTACCTTTTCGGGACAGGGGGCAAGGGCACCGGGGAGCTGTTTTTT,CASTYLFGTGGKGTGELFF
TRBV7-9,few,TRBJ2-2,TRBD1,TGTGCCAGCAGCAACCCGACAGGGGGCGGCGGGGAGCTGTTTTTT,CASSNPTGGGGELFF
TRBV7-9,-,TRBJ2-6,TRBD1,TGTGCCAGCAGGCTGACAGGGTCTGGGGCCAACGTCCTGACTTTC,CASRLTGSGANVLTF
TRBV4-1,few,TRBJ2-7,TRBD2,TGCGCCAGTTCCACTAGCGGTTCTACGATCGAGCAGTACTTC,CASSTSGSTIEQYF
TRBV9,-,TRBJ2-2,TRBD2,TGTGCCAGCAGCGTAGAGTCCGGGACTAGCGGGAGTCCCGGGGAGCTGTTTTTT,CASSVESGTSGSPGELFF
TRBV28,few,TRBJ2-3,TRBD2,TGTGCCACCGGGACTAGCGCAGATACGCAGTATTTT,CATGTSADTQYF
TRBV30,-,TRBJ2-7,TRBD1,TGTGCCTGGAGGCTTACAGGGGGCCTGGCCGGGCAGTACTTC,CAWRLTGGLAGQYF
TRBV5-1,-,TRBJ1-3,-,TGCGCCAGCAGCCCCGGGACCTCTGGAAACACCTTATATTTT,CASSPGTSGNTLYF
TRBV27,few,TRBJ1-6,TRBD1,TGTGCCAGCAGCTCCCGGGACAGGGGTAATTCACCCCTCCACTTT,CASSSRDRGNSPLHF
TRBV18,many,TRBJ1-5,-,TGTGCCAGCTCACCAATCGGGATCGATCAGCCCCAGCATTTT,CASSPIGIDQPQHF
TRBV4-1,-,TRBJ2-7,-,TGCGCCAGCAGCCAATGGGGAGGTAACTACGAGCAGTACTTC,CASSQWGGNYEQYF
TRBV29-1,many,TRBJ2-2,TRBD2,TGCAGCGTTGGACTAGCGGGAGTGGACGGGGAGCTGTTTTTT,CSVGLAGVDGELFF
TRBV20-1,-,TRBJ2-5,TRBD1,TGCAGTGCTAGGGAACAGGGGCACGCAGATACCCAGTACTTC,CSAREQGHADTQYF
TRBV28,-,TRBJ1-1,-,TGTGCCAGCAATAAGGGGGGGACCACTGAAGCTTTCTTT,CASNKGGTTEAFF
TRBV4-1,-,TRBJ2-4,TRBD1,TGCGCCAGCAGCCGCGGACAGGGGGAGGGCATTCAGTACTTC,CASSRGQGEGIQYF
TRBV7-6,-,TRBJ1-3,-,TGTGCCAGCAGCTTAGGTTGGGGGTCTGGAAACACCATATATTTT,CASSLGWGSGNTIYF
TRBV6-2/TRBV6-3,few,TRBJ1-2,TRBD1,TGTGCCAGCAGTCAACAGGGGGGCCAGGGTGGCTACACCTTC,CASSQQGGQGGYTF
TRBV18,few,TRBJ1-5,-,TGTGCCAGCTCACCACCGGAGGGGGGCAATCAGCCCCAGCATTTT,CASSPPEGGNQPQHF
TRBV19,-,TRBJ2-2,TRBD2,TGTGCCAGTAGGAGCGGGAGTGGGATTGGGTTCGGGGAGCTGTTTTTT,CASRSGSGIGFGELFF
TRBV6-5,-,TRBJ2-7,TRBD1,TGTGCCAGCAGTTACTCCCCGGACAGGCCGGCAAACTTC,CASSYSPDRPANF
TRBV7-6,many,TRBJ2-1,TRBD2,TGTGCCAGCAGCTTAGCGGGAGGGTTGACCATGAATGAGCAGTTCTTC,CASSLAGGLTMNEQFF
TRBV2,many,TRBJ1-6,TRBD1,TGTGCCAGCAGTGACTACGGACAGGGGTCAATCGGAAATTCACCCCTCCACTTT,CASSDYGQGSIGNSPLHF
TRBV5-1,many,TRBJ2-3,-,TGCGCCAGCAGCTTGCTCAGGGACACAGATACGCAGTATTTT,CASSLLRDTDTQYF
TRBV12-3/TRBV12-4,many,TRBJ2-5,-,TGTGCCAGCAGTTTTTCGCCTATGGGGCAGGAGACCCAGTACTTC,CASSFSPMGQETQYF
TRBV18,-,TRBJ2-7,-,TGTGCCAGCTCAGCAAACAGGGAAGGCCACGAGCAGTACTTC,CASSANREGHEQYF
TRBV7-2,once,TRBJ2-4,-,TGTGCCAGCAGCTCTCGAGGGGGTCTAGCCAAAAACATTCAGTACTTC,CASSSRGGLAKNIQYF
TRBV2,many,TRBJ1-4,-,TGTGCCAGCAGTGAGGCGGGGGGCGCGAGTGAAAAACTGTTTTTT,CASSEAGGASEKLFF
TRBV11-2,many,TRBJ2-2,TRBD2,TGTGCCAGCAGCTTAAGCCTAGCGGGCACCGGGGAGCTGTTTTTT,CASSLSLAGTGELFF
TRBV5-1,many,TRBJ2-7,-,TGCGCCAGCAGCGATACCACCCCCTACGAGCAGTACTTC,CASSDTTPYEQYF
TRBV7-2,-,TRBJ2-2,-,TGTGCCAGCAGCCATACCAGGGGGGGGCTACAGACCGGGGAGCTGTTTTTT,CASSHTRGGLQTGELFF
TRBV9,-,TRBJ2-5,TRBD2,TGTGCCAGCAGCGTCGGGACTAGCGGGAAAGAGACCCAGTACTTC,CASSVGTSGKETQYF
TRBV28,many,TRBJ1-5,-,TGTGCCAGCAGTAGTCAACAGGTGGGTTGGGCAGAGCCCCAGCATTTT,CASSSQQVGWAEPQHF
TRBV20-1,many,TRBJ2-3,-,TGCAGTGCTAGAGACGGGGCGGATACGCAGTATTTT,CSARDGADTQYF
TRBV4-1,few,TRBJ2-2,-,TGCGCCAGCAGCCCCGGACAGTCCACCGGGGAGCTGTTTTTT,CASSPGQSTGELFF
TRBV6-1,many,TRBJ1-2,-,TGTGCCAGCAGCCCGACTGGGGCATGGAACTATGGCTACACCTTC,CASSPTGAWNYGYTF
TRBV6-2/TRBV6-3,few,TRBJ1-4,-,TGTGCCAGCAGTTCCCGGGCGTCTTCAGGTGAAAAACTGTTTTTT,CASSSRASSGEKLFF
TRBV28,many,TRBJ1-1,TRBD1,TGTGCCAGCAGTTATAAACGAAACCCGGGACAGGGGATTAGAAACACTGAAGCTTTCTTT,CASSYKRNPGQGIRNTEAFF
TRBV18,-,TRBJ1-2,TRBD1,TGTGCCAGCTCACCATACGGGACAGACTATGGCTACACCTTC,CASSPYGTDYGYTF
TRBV3-1,many,TRBJ2-7,-,TGTGCCAGCAGCCAAAGGGACCATCCCTACGAGCAGTACTTC,CASSQRDHPYEQYF
TRBV20-1,-,TRBJ2-1,TRBD2,TGCAGTGCCACTAGCGGGAGGGATTACAATGAGCAGTTCTTC,CSATSGRDYNEQFF
TRBV5-1,-,TRBJ1-5,-,TGCGCCAGCAGCCAGGGAAGGGAAGGCCAGCCCCAGCATTTT,CASSQGREGQPQHF